Presented here are 18 T cell receptor beta chains from one specimen sequenced in a study of T cell responses to AZD1222 COVID-19 vaccine. The protocol was immunoSEQ multiplex PCR, while the TCRdb copy is restricted to in-frame clones and leaves out a portion. Of some 130,000 clones detected, approximately 95% appear once; the ten largest clones hold roughly 7%. This sample comprised peripheral blood, obtained 28 days after the second AZD1222 dose. The receptors originated from an adult who received the AZD1222 COVID-19 vaccine.

The V call is TRBV30, the J call TRBJ1-5, with TRBD1 matching over 10 bases. Trimming removed 5 bases from V and 4 bases from J; junction bases left unmatched: 11. The germline CDR1 and CDR2 sequences are GTSNPN and SVGIG (reference sequence). This CDR3 contains 16 residues. CDR3 in amino acids: CAWGTGDQVWNQPQHF. CDR3 bases: TGTGCCTGGGGGACAGGGGACCAAGTTTGGAATCAGCCCCAGCATTTT.

The genes are TRBV27 and TRBJ2-2; 8 bases are a match to TRBD1. The trim removed 3 bases at V and 12 bases at J, leaving 9 bases unmatched. The CDR3 loop spans 14 amino acids. Germline V lookup: CDR1 MNHEY, CDR2 SMNVEV (reference sequence). Written as DNA, the CDR3 is TGTGCCAGCAGTTTGTGGCAGGGGGCGGGAAAGCTGTTTTTT. It yields the protein CASSLWQGAGKLFF.

This chain joins TRBV28 and TRBJ2-5; 10 positions match TRBD2. Germline CDR1 reads MDHEN; CDR2 reads SYDVKM. Trimming cost V 8 bases and J 4 bases; bases outside gene matches: 10. The CDR3 extends over 15 amino acids. CDR3 residues: CASGVSGGAGETQYF. The CDR3 nucleotides are TGTGCCAGCGGGGTGAGCGGGGGGGCCGGAGAGACCCAGTACTTC. The complete variable domain, with remaining parts taken from reference TRBV28 and TRBJ2-5, reads DVKVTQSSRYLVKRTGEKVFLECVQDMDHENMFWYRQDPGLGLRLIYFSYDVKMKEKGDIPEGYSVSREKKERFSLILESASTNQTSMYLCASGVSGGAGETQYFGPGTRLLVL.

The chain links TRBV7-3 to TRBJ2-1, with TRBD2 matching 11 bases. The V segment lost 5 bases and the J segment 6 bases; nucleotides outside the gene matches: 6. CDR3 size: 15 residues. In germline, CDR1 is SGHTA, CDR2 FQGTGA. The CDR3 DNA reads as TGTGCCAGCAGCCAACTAGCGGGGGCCGTCAATGAGCAGTTCTTC. Residues: CASSQLAGAVNEQFF. Full variable domain (rest looked up from reference TRBV7-3 and TRBJ2-1): GAGVSQTPSNKVTEKGKYVELRCDPISGHTALYWYRQSLGQGPEFLIYFQGTGAADDSGLPNDRFFAVRPEGSVSTLKIQRTERGDSAVYLCASSQLAGAVNEQFFGPGTRLTVL.

The gene calls are TRBV5-5 and TRBJ2-7, with D possibly matching TRBD2 (5 bases). CDR3 length equals 12 residues. CDR1 and CDR2 (germline): SGHKS, YYEKEE (reference sequence). V lost 7 bases and J 2 bases, leaving 10 bases between the germline ends. Here the CDR3 reads CASSVGTYEQYF. CDR3 nucleotides: TGTGCCAGCTCCGTCGGGACCTACGAGCAGTACTTC.

The V gene is TRBV9, the J gene TRBJ1-1, with no clear D. The CDR3 sequence is 14 residues long. Germline loops: CDR1 SGDLS, CDR2 YYNGEE. The V end was cut by 0 bases, the J end by 0 bases, with 6 bases between. The CDR3 DNA follows: TGTGCCAGCAGCGTAGGACACCTGAACACTGAAGCTTTCTTT. This translates into CASSVGHLNTEAFF.

The V call is TRBV5-4, the J call TRBJ1-1, with a tentative D call TRBD1 (5 bases). CDR1 is SGHNT, CDR2 YYREEE, per germline (reference sequence). V lost 3 bases and J lost 5, with 17 bases in between. The CDR3 runs to 15 residues. The CDR3 here is CASSSKNQGWTEAFF. The CDR3 nucleotides are TGTGCCAGCAGCTCAAAGAATCAGGGTTGGACTGAAGCTTTCTTT.

The rearrangement links TRBV9 to TRBJ2-2; 11 bases align to TRBD2. The trim removed 1 base at V and 6 bases at J, leaving 5 bases unmatched. The germline CDR1 and CDR2 sequences are SGDLS and YYNGEE. The CDR3 is made up of 16 amino acids. In DNA form, the CDR3 reads TGTGCCAGCAGCGTAAGGGCTAGCGGGGGGTCCGGGGAGCTGTTTTTT. Its protein product is CASSVRASGGSGELFF.

The gene calls are TRBV6-5 and TRBJ1-4; 7 bases map to TRBD1. Germline V gene data show CDR1 as MNHEY and CDR2 as SVGAGI. The junction had 4 bases not matched to a gene; V was cut back by 0 bases and J by 6 bases. CDR3 length: 15 residues. For the CDR3, the DNA is TGTGCCAGCAGTTACTCCGGGACAGCAGATGAAAAACTGTTTTTT. This sequence encodes CASSYSGTADEKLFF.

The chain uses TRBV3-1 (or the pseudogene TRBV3-2) and TRBJ1-2, with D possibly matching TRBD1 (5 bases). Germline V lookup: CDR1 LGHDT, CDR2 YNNKEL (reference sequence). This CDR3 spans 15 amino acids. V lost 3 bases and J lost 5, with 16 bases in between. CDR3 amino acids: CASSHLGRAGYGYTF. For the CDR3, the DNA is TGTGCCAGCAGCCATTTAGGCAGGGCAGGGTATGGCTACACCTTC.

The gene calls are TRBV7-2 and TRBJ2-5, with TRBD1 matching 8 bases. This CDR3 spans 14 amino acids. V shed 5 bases and J 5 bases; nucleotides not matched to a gene: 7. Per germline, CDR1 SGHTA and CDR2 FQGNSA. The CDR3 coding sequence is TGTGCCAGCAGCCTTGACAGGGGACACGAGACCCAGTACTTC. The encoded protein is CASSLDRGHETQYF.

The CDR3 loop is CASRRTEQFF. CDR3 bases: TGTGCCTCCCGTCGGACTGAGCAGTTCTTC. The chain uses TRBV2 and TRBJ2-1; unclear D gene. Trimming removed 11 bases from V and 9 bases from J, with 11 bases in between. The CDR3 extends over 10 amino acids. Germline V gene data show CDR1 as SNHLY and CDR2 as FYNNEI.

The V gene is TRBV9, the J gene TRBJ2-1; TRBD2 aligns across 8 bases. With 6 bases clipped from V and 3 bases from J, the junction kept 8 bases outside the gene matches. The CDR3 spans 15 residues. Per the germline V gene, CDR1 is SGDLS and CDR2 is YYNGEE. The CDR3, as DNA: TGTGCCAGCACCCCCGGGAGGGGGGGCTACAATGAGCAGTTCTTC. This translates into CASTPGRGGYNEQFF.

The J gene is TRBJ1-2, the V gene TRBV7-9; D remains unclear. The CDR3 extends over 15 amino acids. With 1 base removed from V and 5 bases from J, the gap between germline ends came to 14 bases. Per the germline V gene, CDR1 is SEHNR and CDR2 is FQNEAQ (reference sequence). The CDR3 nucleotides read TGTGCCAGCAGCTTAGGAGTGGCAGGCGATTATGGCTACACCTTC. The encoded protein is CASSLGVAGDYGYTF.

This sequence joins TRBV10-1 and TRBJ1-5; 10 bases are shared with TRBD1. The V gene's germline CDR1 is WNHNN and CDR2 SYGVQD (reference sequence). The CDR3 is 14 amino acids. V trimming: 6 bases; J trimming: 5 bases; junction bases outside the gene matches: 4. CDR3 DNA: TGCGCCAGCAGGGGGACAGGGGAAGATCAGCCCCAGCATTTT. Residues: CASRGTGEDQPQHF.

Details on this clone: Other DNA sequences within the sample encode an identical CDR3. This chain uses TRBV7-9 with TRBJ1-2, with 7 bases that match TRBD1. Germline V gene data show CDR1 as SEHNR and CDR2 as FQNEAQ (reference sequence). The J segment lost 3 bases and the V segment lost 3 bases, leaving 1 base of the junction unmatched. The CDR3 loop spans 13 amino acids. This CDR3 reads CASSLQGDYGYTF. The CDR3 DNA follows: TGTGCCAGCAGCTTGCAGGGGGACTATGGCTACACCTTC.

V and J are TRBV5-5 and TRBJ1-3; no clear D gene. The CDR3 sequence is 17 residues long. V lost 4 bases and J 0 bases, leaving 17 bases between the germline ends. The V gene's germline CDR1 is SGHKS and CDR2 YYEKEE (reference sequence). CDR3 protein: CASSATVPRFSGNTIYF. The CDR3 DNA is TGTGCCAGCAGCGCGACCGTACCTCGTTTCTCTGGAAACACCATATATTTT.

The rearrangement links TRBV14 to TRBJ1-2; D gene uncertain. V dropped 0 bases and J dropped 4 bases, with 18 bases sitting between them. CDR1 is SGHDN and CDR2 is FVKESK in the germline V gene. CDR3 length: 17 residues. This CDR3 reads CASSQDLWLGLSYGYTF. In DNA form, the CDR3 reads TGTGCCAGCAGCCAAGATCTTTGGCTTGGTTTAAGCTATGGCTACACCTTC.